This T cell receptor beta chain is drawn from a study of blood T cell repertoires in COVID-19. Sequencing was performed with immunoSEQ multiplex PCR; in TCRdb, only in-frame clones are kept and a portion is missing. Among some 230,000 clones listed, under 90% were seen once. A single count supports this clone. Source material: peripheral blood. The TCR originated in a woman aged 60 to 75 who had recovered from COVID-19.

CDR3 nucleotide sequence: TGTGCCAGCAGCCAAGGCTCCCAGCGAGGCGCGGATACGCAGTATTTT. It translates to CASSQGSQRGADTQYF. The chain links TRBV14 to TRBJ2-3, with no clear D. The ends were cut back, 1 base at V and 6 bases at J, with 17 bases in the middle. CDR3 length: 16 residues. Germline V lookup: CDR1 SGHDN, CDR2 FVKESK.